The clone carrying this T cell receptor (beta chain) was observed a few times. Treatment: oral pan-JAK inhibitor, 5-10 mg twice daily. Individuals with alopecia areata gave both lesional scalp punch biopsies and peripheral blood for collection. This CDR3 spans 13 amino acids. Germline assignment: CDR1 SQVTM and CDR2 ANQGSEA. With 7 bases removed from V and 3 bases from J, the gap between germline ends came to 13 bases. The entry originates in a study of CD8+ T cells in alopecia areata. Overall study context: Tofacitinib administration persisted for 6 to 18 months, succeeded by 6 months off drug.

Following extraction, RNA underwent reverse transcription to cDNA, which served as the sequencing template. The protocol was immunoSEQ multiplex PCR, while the TCRdb copy is restricted to in-frame clones and leaves out a portion. The sample gives 180,000 or so clones, roughly 63% of which show up once; approximately 16% is in the top ten. This sequence was found in a human donor with alopecia areata. This specimen consisted of CD4+ T cells sorted from blood, obtained between weeks 55 and 65, from a patient treated with tofacitinib. The chain links TRBV29-1 to TRBJ1-5; D is ambiguous. CDR3: CSGQESPNQPQHF. DNA for the CDR3: TGCAGCGGCCAAGAATCACCCAATCAGCCCCAGCATTTT.